This TCR beta chain emerged from a study of T cell repertoires in aging, cancer and after chemotherapy (dated by TCRdb to the late 2010s). Some background on the complete study: Donors were distributed across six age groups ranging from 30 or younger to 70 or older, with at least three individuals included per group. Paired pre- and post-chemotherapy samples in the solid tumor group came from brain tumor (glioblastoma) patients receiving temozolomide-based therapy. Several million TCR reads were contained in the full dataset. To look at immunoaging and at how T cells reconstitute after chemotherapy, the study profiled TCR beta repertoires in peripheral blood from both healthy donors and cancer patients. Alongside some 98 healthy donors serving as a reference group, the cohort included some 220 cancer patients, of whom some 94 had hematological cancers and 124 had solid cancers. Broad study findings and their caveats: Declining TCR diversity with age in healthy donors was mainly explained by loss of richness; in cancer patients, loss of evenness also contributed. Compared with age-matched healthy donors, untreated patients with hematological or solid cancers had significantly lower TCR diversity and higher clonality in blood. According to the authors, the repertoire data do not allow conclusions to be drawn about immunological memory after chemotherapy. In both cancer cohorts, the median generation probability rose over the chemotherapy interval, which suggests that the repertoire was reconstituted through rebound thymic output.

A few counts support this clonotype. Its antigen is currently not known. Base-call qualities are not available, and no considerably larger clone is one nucleotide away. Instead of sorted cells or RNA, genomic DNA extracted from peripheral blood served as the source for amplifying TCR beta rearrangements. Via the germline V gene (reference sequence), CDR1 is SGHNT and CDR2 YYREEE. The CDR3 goes from the cysteine to the phenylalanine over 12 residues. The sequence is cut down to CDR3 DNA, 36 bases in frame from base 1. Relative to germline, V is 3 bases shorter and J is 9 bases shorter, with 11 bases between their ends. Using a mixed TRB-A/B primer pool, multiplex touch-down PCR amplified rearranged TRB sequences covering the V, D and J segments. Illumina adapters and sample indices were attached to the amplicons through two consecutive PCR reactions run with Phusion HS II polymerase. Amplicons were gel-purified using the NucleoSpin Gel and PCR Clean-up kit and were subsequently checked with Qubit and an Agilent 2100 Bioanalyzer. Libraries were sequenced on an Illumina MiSeq using 600-cycle, single-indexed, paired-end runs. The source study handled its data this way. MiXCR versions 2.12 and 3.0.5 were used to process TRB sequences. A clone was defined as each unique CDR3 nucleotide sequence, and only productive sequences supported by at least two reads were kept. The repertoire metrics were Shannon diversity, evenness, clonality (calculated as one minus evenness), and diversity profiles parameterized by alpha from 0 to 5. The IGoR algorithm was used to compute generation probabilities of clones in paired pre- and post-chemotherapy samples. Clones were called with MiXCR by TCRdb after fastp trimmed the public reads at Q25, and only in-frame beta chains were retained. Records with the same CDR3 protein are collapsed into one entry carrying the most frequent genes and DNA. The V and J calls reflect TCRdb's pipeline rather than the authors' work. For this sample there are thousands of distinct CDR3 sequences; 58% appear just once. About 34% of the sample lies in the top ten.

The clonotype originates from a human donor with a solid tumor. Sequenced: blood. Recombination connected TRBV5-4 to TRBJ2-3; 5 matching bases give a weak D call of TRBD1. CDR3 protein: CASSSDIQTQYF. The DNA is TGTGCCAGCAGCTCGGACATACAGACGCAGTATTTT.